The clone carrying this T cell receptor beta chain was recorded a few times. Its antigen remains unknown. Template switching by 5'RACE produced TCR cDNA, adding a universal primer site and UMIs. TCRdb called the 5' RACE reads again in MiXCR, with one record for every CDR3 protein. The sample consists of 300,000 or so distinct CDR3 sequences, roughly 9% of them appearing once. The germline V gene has CDR1 MNHEY and CDR2 SMNVEV (reference sequence). V was pared by 6 bases and J by 1 base, with 10 bases between. This CDR3 region has 14 residues. This record comes from a study of T cells after yellow fever vaccination. General study points: Any FACS-sorted repertoire could hold abundant clonotypes that contaminate it from the bulk population. Reappearing after the booster were most of the clones from primary vaccination (roughly 96% CD4, 88% CD8).

The J gene is TRBJ2-4, the V gene TRBV27, with a weak D call TRBD2 (6 bases). Here the sequenced sample was CD4+ T cells sorted from PBMCs, taken 5 days after the yellow fever booster vaccination. This TCR was sampled from a man aged 18-30 years who received the YFV17D yellow fever vaccine. The CDR3 coding sequence is TGTGCCAGCAGGGGAGGTTTGGCCAAAAACATTCAGTACTTC. This gives the protein CASRGGLAKNIQYF.